The rows below give T cell receptor beta chains drawn from one sample of a study of T-cell memory formation after mild COVID-19. TCRdb fed the 5' RACE reads into MiXCR, producing one record per CDR3 protein. The repertoire has about half a million distinct CDR3 sequences, roughly 18% of them found once; the top ten carry approximately 13%. The material sequenced was PBMCs or a T cell subset sorted from them (not recorded which). Receptor source: an adult woman who had mild COVID-19 (a few samples of this study predate the infection). Cell type and time point are not known. The CDR3 runs from the conserved cysteine through the conserved F or W. The D gene is left open where the match is weak. Expanded clones get a size class; other rows say once, few or many, or leave the size out.

abundance: few; v_gene: TRBV7-2; j_gene: TRBJ2-5; d_gene: TRBD2; len: 15; CDR3aa: CASSLASGSTETQYF; CDR3nt: TGTGCCAGCAGCTTAGCTAGCGGGAGTACGGAGACCCAGTACTTC
abundance: few; v_gene: TRBV19; j_gene: TRBJ1-1; d_gene: .; len: 15; CDR3aa: CASSIDRGSVTEAFF; CDR3nt: TGTGCCAGTAGTATAGATAGGGGGTCGGTCACTGAAGCTTTCTTT
abundance: .; v_gene: TRBV7-8; j_gene: TRBJ2-7; d_gene: .; len: 15; CDR3aa: CASSYPDSSSHEQHF; CDR3nt: TGTGCCAGCAGTTACCCGGACAGTTCAAGTCACGAGCAGCACTTC
abundance: few; v_gene: TRBV2; j_gene: TRBJ1-2; d_gene: TRBD1; len: 15; CDR3aa: CASTPTPGQNYGYTF; CDR3nt: TGTGCCAGCACACCCACCCCGGGACAGAACTATGGCTACACCTTC
abundance: few; v_gene: TRBV19; j_gene: TRBJ2-7; d_gene: TRBD1; len: 16; CDR3aa: CASSDDRGPTPYEQYF; CDR3nt: TGTGCCAGTAGTGATGACAGGGGTCCTACCCCCTACGAGCAGTACTTC
abundance: many; v_gene: TRBV24-1; j_gene: TRBJ2-1; d_gene: .; len: 15; CDR3aa: CATSDSVREVNEQFF; CDR3nt: TGTGCCACCAGTGATTCTGTCAGGGAGGTCAATGAGCAGTTCTTC
abundance: .; v_gene: TRBV5-1; j_gene: TRBJ2-3; d_gene: TRBD1; len: 16; CDR3aa: CASSPGTGGESDTQYF; CDR3nt: TGCGCCAGCAGCCCAGGGACAGGGGGTGAGTCGGATACGCAGTATTTT
abundance: many; v_gene: TRBV6-2/TRBV6-3; j_gene: TRBJ2-7; d_gene: TRBD2; len: 14; CDR3aa: CASSSAGGPREQYF; CDR3nt: TGTGCCAGCAGTTCGGCGGGAGGGCCGAGGGAGCAGTACTTC
abundance: .; v_gene: TRBV19; j_gene: TRBJ1-2; d_gene: TRBD1; len: 13; CDR3aa: CASRSDRDYGYTF; CDR3nt: TGTGCCAGTAGAAGTGACAGGGACTATGGCTACACCTTC
abundance: .; v_gene: TRBV30; j_gene: TRBJ2-7; d_gene: .; len: 14; CDR3aa: CAWDSPGYSYEQYF; CDR3nt: TGTGCCTGGGACAGTCCGGGATACTCCTACGAGCAGTACTTC
abundance: few; v_gene: TRBV24-1; j_gene: TRBJ2-1; d_gene: TRBD2; len: 19; CDR3aa: CATSDFGTSGLEAYNEQFF; CDR3nt: TGTGCCACCAGTGATTTCGGGACTAGCGGATTGGAGGCCTACAATGAGCAGTTCTTC
abundance: few; v_gene: TRBV24-1; j_gene: TRBJ2-1; d_gene: .; len: 13; CDR3aa: CATNSLYEDEQFF; CDR3nt: TGTGCCACCAATTCCTTGTATGAGGATGAGCAGTTCTTC
abundance: .; v_gene: TRBV5-1; j_gene: TRBJ2-7; d_gene: .; len: 15; CDR3aa: CASSLRDGSSYEQYF; CDR3nt: TGCGCCAGCAGCCTACGGGACGGCTCCTCCTACGAGCAGTACTTC
abundance: few; v_gene: TRBV18; j_gene: TRBJ2-5; d_gene: TRBD1; len: 14; CDR3aa: CASSPSGQQETQYF; CDR3nt: TGTGCCAGCTCACCCTCGGGACAGCAAGAGACCCAGTACTTC